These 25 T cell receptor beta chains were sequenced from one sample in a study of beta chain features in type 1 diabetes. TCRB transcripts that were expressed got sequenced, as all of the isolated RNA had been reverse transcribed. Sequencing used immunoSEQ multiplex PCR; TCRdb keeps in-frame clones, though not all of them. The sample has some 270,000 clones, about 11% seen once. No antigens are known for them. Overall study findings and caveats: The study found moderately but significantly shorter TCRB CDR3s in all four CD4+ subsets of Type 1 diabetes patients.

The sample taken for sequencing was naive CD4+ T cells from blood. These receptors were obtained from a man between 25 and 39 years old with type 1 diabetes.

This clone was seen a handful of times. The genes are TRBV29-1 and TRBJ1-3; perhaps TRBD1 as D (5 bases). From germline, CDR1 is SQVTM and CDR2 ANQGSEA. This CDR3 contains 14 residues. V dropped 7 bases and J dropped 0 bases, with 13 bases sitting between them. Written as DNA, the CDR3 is TGCAGCGCCCAGGGAAAGCTCTCTGGAAACACCATATATTTT. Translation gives CSAQGKLSGNTIYF.

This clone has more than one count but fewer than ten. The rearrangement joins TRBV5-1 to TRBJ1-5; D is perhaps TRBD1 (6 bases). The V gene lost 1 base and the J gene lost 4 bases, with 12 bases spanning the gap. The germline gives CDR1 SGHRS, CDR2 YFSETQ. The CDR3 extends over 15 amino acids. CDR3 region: CASSLSGVGNQPQHF. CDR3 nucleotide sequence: TGCGCCAGCAGCTTGTCAGGGGTAGGAAATCAGCCCCAGCATTTT.

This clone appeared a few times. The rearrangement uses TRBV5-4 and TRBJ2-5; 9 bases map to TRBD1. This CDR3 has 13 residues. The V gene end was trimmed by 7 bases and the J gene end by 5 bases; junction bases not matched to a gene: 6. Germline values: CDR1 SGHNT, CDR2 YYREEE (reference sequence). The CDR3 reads CASWYRGLETQYF. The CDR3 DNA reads TGTGCCAGCTGGTACAGGGGGCTTGAGACCCAGTACTTC.

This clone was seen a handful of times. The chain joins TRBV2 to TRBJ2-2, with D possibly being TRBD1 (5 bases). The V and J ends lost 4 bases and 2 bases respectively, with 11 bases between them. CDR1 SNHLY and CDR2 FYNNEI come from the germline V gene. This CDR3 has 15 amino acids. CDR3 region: CASSAWGHNTGELFF. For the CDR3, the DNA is TGTGCCAGCAGTGCATGGGGCCATAACACCGGGGAGCTGTTTTTT.

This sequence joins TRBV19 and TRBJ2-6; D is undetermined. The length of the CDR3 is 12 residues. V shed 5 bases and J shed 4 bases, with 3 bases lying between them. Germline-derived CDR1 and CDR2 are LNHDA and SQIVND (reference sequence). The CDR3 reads CASSQGANVLTF. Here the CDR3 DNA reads TGTGCCAGTAGTCAGGGGGCCAACGTCCTGACTTTC.

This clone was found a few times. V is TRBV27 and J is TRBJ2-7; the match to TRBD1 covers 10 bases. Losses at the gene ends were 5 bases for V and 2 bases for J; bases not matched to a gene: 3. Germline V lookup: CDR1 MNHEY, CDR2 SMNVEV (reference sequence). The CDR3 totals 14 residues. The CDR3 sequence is CASSRDRGTYEQYF. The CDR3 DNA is TGTGCCAGCAGTCGGGACAGGGGAACCTACGAGCAGTACTTC.

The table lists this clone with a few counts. Written as DNA, the CDR3 is TGCGCCAGCAGCGCGGACAGGGGAGAGACCCAGTACTTC. Its translation is CASSADRGETQYF. V usage is TRBV5-1 and J usage is TRBJ2-5; 9 bases match TRBD1. The CDR3 loop spans 13 amino acids. The junction had 2 bases not matched to a gene; V was cut back by 4 bases and J by 4 bases. CDR1 is SGHRS, CDR2 YFSETQ, per germline.

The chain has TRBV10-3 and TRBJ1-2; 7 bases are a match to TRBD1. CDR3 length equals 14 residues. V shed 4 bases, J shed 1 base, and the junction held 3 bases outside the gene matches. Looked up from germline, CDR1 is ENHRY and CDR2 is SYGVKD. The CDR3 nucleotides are TGTGCCATCAGTGCAGGGGGTTTTAACTATGGCTACACCTTC. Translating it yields CAISAGGFNYGYTF.

The chain's CDR3 is CASSYGTENTEAFF. As DNA, the CDR3 is TGTGCCAGCAGCTACGGGACAGAGAACACTGAAGCTTTCTTT. The rearrangement links TRBV5-4 to TRBJ1-1; 7 bases match TRBD1. The V segment lost 3 bases and the J segment 1 base; nucleotides outside the gene matches: 3. The CDR3 has 14 residues. CDR1 and CDR2 (germline): SGHNT, YYREEE (reference sequence).

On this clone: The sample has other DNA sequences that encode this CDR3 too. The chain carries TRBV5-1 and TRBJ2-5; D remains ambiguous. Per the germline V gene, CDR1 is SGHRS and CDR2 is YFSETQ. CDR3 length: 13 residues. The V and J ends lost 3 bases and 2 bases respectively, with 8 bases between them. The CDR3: CASSYGSQETQYF. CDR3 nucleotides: TGCGCCAGCAGCTACGGGTCTCAAGAGACCCAGTACTTC.

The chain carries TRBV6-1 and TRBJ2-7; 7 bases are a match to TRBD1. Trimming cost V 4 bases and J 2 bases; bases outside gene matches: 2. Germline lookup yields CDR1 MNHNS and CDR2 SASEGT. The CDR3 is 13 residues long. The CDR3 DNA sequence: TGTGCCAGCAGTGCCGGGACAGCCTACGAGCAGTACTTC. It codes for CASSAGTAYEQYF.

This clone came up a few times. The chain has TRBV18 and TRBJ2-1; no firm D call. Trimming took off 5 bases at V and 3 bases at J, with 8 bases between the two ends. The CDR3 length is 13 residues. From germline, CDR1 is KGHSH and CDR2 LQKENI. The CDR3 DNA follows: TGTGCCAGCTCATTTGACATCTACAATGAGCAGTTCTTC. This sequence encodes CASSFDIYNEQFF.

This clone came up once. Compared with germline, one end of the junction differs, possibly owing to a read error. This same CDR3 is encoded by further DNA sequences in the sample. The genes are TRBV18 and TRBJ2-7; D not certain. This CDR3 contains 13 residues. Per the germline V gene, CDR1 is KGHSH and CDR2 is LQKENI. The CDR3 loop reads CASSPPSSYEQYF. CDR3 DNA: TGTGCCAGCTCTCCACCCAGCTCCTACGAGCAGTACTTC.

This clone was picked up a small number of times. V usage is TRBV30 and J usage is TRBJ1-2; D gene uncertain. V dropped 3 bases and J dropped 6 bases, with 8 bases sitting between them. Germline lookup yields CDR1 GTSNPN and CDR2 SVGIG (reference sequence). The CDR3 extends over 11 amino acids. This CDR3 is CAWREGDGYTF. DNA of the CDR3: TGTGCCTGGAGGGAGGGAGATGGCTACACCTTC.

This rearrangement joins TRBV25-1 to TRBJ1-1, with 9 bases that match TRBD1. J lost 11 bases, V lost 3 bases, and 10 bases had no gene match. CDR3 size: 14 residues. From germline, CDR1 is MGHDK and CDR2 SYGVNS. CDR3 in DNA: TGTGCCAGCAGTGATGGGACAGGGCATCCGGCGGCTTTCTTT. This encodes CASSDGTGHPAAFF.

The chain's CDR3 is CAGSEGSPETQYF. CDR3 sequence (DNA): TGTGCCGGAAGCGAAGGGAGTCCGGAGACCCAGTACTTC. The chain employs TRBV30 and TRBJ2-5; D may be TRBD2 (5 bases). CDR3 size: 13 residues. CDR1 is GTSNPN and CDR2 is SVGIG in the germline V gene (reference sequence). Between the trimmed V and J ends, which lost 8 bases and 5 bases, there was a span of 18 bases.

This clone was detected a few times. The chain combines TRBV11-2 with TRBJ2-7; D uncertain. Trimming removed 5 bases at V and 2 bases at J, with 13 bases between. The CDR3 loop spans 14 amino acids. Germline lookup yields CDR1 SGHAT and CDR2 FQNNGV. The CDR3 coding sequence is TGTGCCAGCAGCCCAGGTAGTTGGGCCTACGAGCAGTACTTC. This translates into CASSPGSWAYEQYF.

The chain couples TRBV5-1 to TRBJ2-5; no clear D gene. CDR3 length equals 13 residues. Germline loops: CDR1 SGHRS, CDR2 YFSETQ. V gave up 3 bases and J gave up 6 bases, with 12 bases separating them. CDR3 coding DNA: TGCGCCAGCAGCTCTGACATTGGCAAGACCCAGTACTTC. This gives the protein CASSSDIGKTQYF.

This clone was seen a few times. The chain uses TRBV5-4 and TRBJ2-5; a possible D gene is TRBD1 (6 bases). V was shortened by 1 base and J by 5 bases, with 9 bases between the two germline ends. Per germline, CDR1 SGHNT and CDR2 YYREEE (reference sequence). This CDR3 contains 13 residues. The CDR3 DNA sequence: TGTGCCAGCAGCTTGCAGGGGCCGGAGACCCAGTACTTC. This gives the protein CASSLQGPETQYF.

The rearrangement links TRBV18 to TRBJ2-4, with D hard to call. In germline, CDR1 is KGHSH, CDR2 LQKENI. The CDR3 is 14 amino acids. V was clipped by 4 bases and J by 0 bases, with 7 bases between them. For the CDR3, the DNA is TGTGCCAGCTCACTTACTGTAGCCAAAAACATTCAGTACTTC. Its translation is CASSLTVAKNIQYF.

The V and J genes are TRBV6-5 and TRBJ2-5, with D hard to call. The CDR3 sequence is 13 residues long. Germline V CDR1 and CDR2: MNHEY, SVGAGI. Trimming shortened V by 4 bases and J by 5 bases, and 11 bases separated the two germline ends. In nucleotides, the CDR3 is TGTGCCAGCAGTTCCCCCGTTGTGGAGACCCAGTACTTC. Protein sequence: CASSSPVVETQYF.

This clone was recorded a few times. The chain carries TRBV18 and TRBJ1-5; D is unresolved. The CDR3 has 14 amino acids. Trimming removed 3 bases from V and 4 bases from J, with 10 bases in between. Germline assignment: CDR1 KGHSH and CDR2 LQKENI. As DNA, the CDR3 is TGTGCCAGCTCACCGTCAAACTTAAATCAGCCCCAGCATTTT. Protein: CASSPSNLNQPQHF.

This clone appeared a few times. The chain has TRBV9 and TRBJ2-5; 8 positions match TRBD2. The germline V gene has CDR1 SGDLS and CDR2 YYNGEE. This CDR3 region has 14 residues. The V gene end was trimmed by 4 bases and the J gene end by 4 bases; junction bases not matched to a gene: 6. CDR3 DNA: TGTGCCAGCAGCCCAGGACTAGCCGGAGAGACCCAGTACTTC. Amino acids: CASSPGLAGETQYF.

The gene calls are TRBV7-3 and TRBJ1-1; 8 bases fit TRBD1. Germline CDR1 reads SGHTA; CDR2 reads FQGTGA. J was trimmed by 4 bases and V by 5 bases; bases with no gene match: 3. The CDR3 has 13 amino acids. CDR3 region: CASSQGAFTEAFF. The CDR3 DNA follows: TGTGCCAGCAGCCAGGGGGCATTCACTGAAGCTTTCTTT. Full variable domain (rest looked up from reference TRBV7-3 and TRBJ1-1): GAGVSQTPSNKVTEKGKYVELRCDPISGHTALYWYRQSLGQGPEFLIYFQGTGAADDSGLPNDRFFAVRPEGSVSTLKIQRTERGDSAVYLCASSQGAFTEAFFGQGTRLTVV.

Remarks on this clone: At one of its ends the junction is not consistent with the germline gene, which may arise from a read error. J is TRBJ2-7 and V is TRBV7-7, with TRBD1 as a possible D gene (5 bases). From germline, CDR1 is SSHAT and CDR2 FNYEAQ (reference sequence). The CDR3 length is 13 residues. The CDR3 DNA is TGTGCTAGCAGCTTACGACAGAACTACGAGCAGTACTTC. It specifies CASSLRQNYEQYF. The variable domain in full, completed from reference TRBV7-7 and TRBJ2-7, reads GAGVSQSPRYKVTKRGQDVTLRCDPISSHATLYWYQQALGQGPEFLTYFNYEAQPDKSGLPSDRFSAERPEGSISTLTIQRTEQRDSAMYRCASSLRQNYEQYFGPGTRLTVT.